This T cell receptor beta chain is from a study of T cells in localized non-small cell lung cancer. Whole-study findings and limits: Median approximately 58 top-100 tumor clones were shared with paired adjacent lung.

Some clones are missing from TCRdb's copy, which holds only in-frame ones; the method was immunoSEQ multiplex PCR. The table shows over 1,500 clones, with roughly 21% occurring only once. Trimming pared 4 bases from V and 3 bases from J, leaving 10 bases between. CDR3 length: 13 amino acids. CDR1 and CDR2 from the germline V gene are LNHDA and SQIVND (reference sequence). Neighbouring lung, lacking atypia, was collected no less than 2 cm away from the tumor margin. This clone was detected only once. No antigen is known for it. The source of this sequence is a male donor at least 60 years old with stage III squamous cell lung carcinoma. V is TRBV19 and J is TRBJ2-7, with D hard to call. Here the sequenced sample was normal lung tissue next to the tumor, taken before any cancer treatment. CDR3 amino acids: CASSNSLSYEQYF. For the CDR3, the DNA is TGTGCCAGTAGTAATTCCTTAAGCTACGAGCAGTACTTC.